This T cell receptor beta chain is drawn from a study of cytomegalovirus exposure and HLA in healthy donors. In the PCR, 60 Vbeta and 13 Jbeta primers were used. Profiling relied on immunoSEQ multiplex PCR, and the TCRdb table lists in-frame clones only, not all of them. Of roughly 150,000 clones listed, around 77% are singletons. Germline V gene lookup returns CDR1 SGHTA and CDR2 FQGNSA. The CDR3 spans 15 residues. V shed 1 base and J shed 7 bases, with 16 bases lying between them. The sequencing input was PBMCs. The receptor was isolated from a man between 50 and 59 years old in good health and CMV-seropositive. This sequence joins TRBV7-2 and TRBJ2-5; D is perhaps TRBD2 (6 bases). The CDR3 is CASSLEGTSLGTQYF. The CDR3 nucleotides are TGTGCCAGCAGCTTAGAAGGGACTTCCCTAGGGACCCAGTACTTC. Together with reference TRBV7-2 and TRBJ2-5, the CDR3 gives the full variable domain: GAGVSQSPSNKVTEKGKDVELRCDPISGHTALYWYRQSLGQGLEFLIYFQGNSAPDKSGLPSDRFSAERTGGSVSTLTIQRTQQEDSAVYLCASSLEGTSLGTQYFGPGTRLLVL.